The 13 T cell receptor beta chains below all came from one sample that was sequenced in a study of T cells in tumors after PD-1 blockade. Generated by immunoSEQ multiplex PCR, the TCRdb table keeps only in-frame clones and is missing some. The table has roughly 1,900 clones, approximately 71% seen once. Sequenced here: tumor tissue, sampled before anti-PD-1 treatment. The origin of the receptors is a human donor with basal cell carcinoma.

The chain joins TRBV6-6 to TRBJ1-2; 8 bases line up with TRBD1. The germline V gene encodes CDR1 MNHNY and CDR2 SVGAGI (reference sequence). Losses at the gene ends were 0 bases for V and 3 bases for J; bases not matched to a gene: 0. This CDR3 comprises 14 residues. Here the CDR3 reads CASSYSQGDYGYTF. The CDR3 coding sequence is TGTGCCAGCAGTTACTCACAGGGGGACTATGGCTACACCTTC.

This clone was observed once. The genes are TRBV3-1 (or the pseudogene TRBV3-2) and TRBJ2-2; weak D call: TRBD1 (5 bases). The CDR3 has 18 residues. Trimming left V 1 base short and J 4 bases short, with 19 bases between. Germline V gives CDR1 LGHDT, CDR2 YNNKEL (reference sequence). This CDR3 is CASSQVEVWGEATGELFF. CDR3 coding DNA: TGTGCCAGCAGCCAAGTAGAGGTCTGGGGCGAAGCCACCGGGGAGCTGTTTTTT.

V and J are TRBV5-8 and TRBJ2-2, with D possibly TRBD1 on 6 matching bases. Germline assignment: CDR1 SGHTS and CDR2 YDEGEE. V was pared by 3 bases and J by 1 base, with 10 bases between. The CDR3 is 15 residues long. The CDR3 region has the DNA TGTGCCAGCAGCTCAGGACAGCGGAACACCGGGGAGCTGTTTTTT. Protein sequence: CASSSGQRNTGELFF.

The rearrangement uses TRBV29-1 and TRBJ1-4, with TRBD1 matching over 7 bases. After removal of 6 bases from V and 3 bases from J, the junction contained 1 base not matched to a gene. Germline loops: CDR1 SQVTM, CDR2 ANQGSEA. CDR3 size: 12 residues. The CDR3 loop is CSVGTANEKLFF. Here the CDR3 DNA reads TGCAGCGTCGGGACAGCTAATGAAAAACTGTTTTTT.

This clone was detected a few times. The chain joins TRBV4-2 to TRBJ2-4; TRBD2 might be the D (8 bases). CDR3 length equals 16 residues. V lost 1 base and J lost 8, with 18 bases in between. Germline lookup yields CDR1 LGHNA and CDR2 YNFKEQ. The CDR3 is CASSQAGTAGVDIQYF. The DNA of the CDR3 is TGTGCCAGCAGCCAAGCGGGGACAGCGGGAGTTGACATTCAGTACTTC.

V gene TRBV9 combines with J gene TRBJ2-7; 9 nucleotides match TRBD2. With 3 bases clipped from V and 3 bases from J, the junction kept 10 bases outside the gene matches. This CDR3 contains 16 residues. Germline assignment: CDR1 SGDLS and CDR2 YYNGEE. The CDR3 DNA sequence: TGTGCCAGCAGCGAAGGGGCTAGCGGGGTCGACTACGAGCAGTACTTC. This codes for CASSEGASGVDYEQYF.

The chain uses TRBV7-9 and TRBJ1-5, with 7 bases fitting TRBD1. The germline gives CDR1 SEHNR, CDR2 FQNEAQ (reference sequence). V was clipped by 1 base and J by 3 bases; unmatched bases: 3. This CDR3 spans 15 amino acids. The chain's CDR3 is CASSLGQGDNQPQHF. The CDR3 nucleotides read TGTGCCAGCAGCTTAGGCCAGGGGGACAATCAGCCCCAGCATTTT.

This chain joins TRBV29-1 and TRBJ1-2; possibly TRBD1 for D (5 bases). The CDR3 is 12 amino acids. Germline values: CDR1 SQVTM, CDR2 ANQGSEA. The ends were cut back, 6 bases at V and 3 bases at J, with 11 bases in the middle. The DNA for the CDR3 is TGCAGCGTCAGGGAAACGGACTATGGCTACACCTTC. It encodes CSVRETDYGYTF.

The CDR3 DNA is TGTGCCAGCAGTGTATGGGAGAACACTGAAGCTTTCTTT. It encodes CASSVWENTEAFF. J is TRBJ1-1 and V is TRBV2; D not certain. CDR1 is SNHLY and CDR2 is FYNNEI in the germline V gene. Trimming shortened V by 4 bases and J by 1 base, and 7 bases separated the two germline ends. The CDR3 covers 13 residues. The whole variable domain, filled in from reference TRBV2 and TRBJ1-1, reads EPEVTQTPSHQVTQMGQEVILRCVPISNHLYFYWYRQILGQKVEFLVSFYNNEISEKSEIFDDQFSVERPDGSNFTLKIRSTKLEDSAMYFCASSVWENTEAFFGQGTRLTVV.

V is TRBV18 and J is TRBJ1-5; TRBD1 agrees at 9 bases. With 6 bases clipped from V and 6 bases from J, the junction kept 6 bases outside the gene matches. The CDR3 has 14 residues. Germline V gene lookup returns CDR1 KGHSH and CDR2 LQKENI. The CDR3 is CASSTGGASQPQHF. CDR3 sequence (DNA): TGTGCCAGCTCCACAGGGGGCGCTTCTCAGCCCCAGCATTTT.

The V and J genes are TRBV24-1 and TRBJ2-2, with 7 bases identical to TRBD2. This CDR3 is built from 14 residues. CDR1 is KGHDR and CDR2 is SFDVKD in the germline V gene. V was clipped by 9 bases and J by 4 bases; unmatched bases: 7. The CDR3 DNA sequence: TGTGCCACCCAGCGGGATATGGGCACCGGGGAGCTGTTTTTT. Amino acids: CATQRDMGTGELFF.

In this sample, this clone turned up a few times. The V and J genes are TRBV27 and TRBJ1-3; D is unclear. This CDR3 is built from 15 residues. V shed 6 bases and J shed 1 base, with 13 bases lying between them. The germline V gene encodes CDR1 MNHEY and CDR2 SMNVEV (reference sequence). The CDR3 spells CASSRDGVSGNTIYF. In DNA form, the CDR3 reads TGTGCCAGCAGCCGAGACGGAGTTTCTGGAAACACCATATATTTT.

Within the sample, this clone is large. This rearrangement joins TRBV19 to TRBJ2-3; D is undetermined. CDR3 size: 12 residues. Germline lookup yields CDR1 LNHDA and CDR2 SQIVND (reference sequence). The V end lost 5 bases, the J end lost 6 bases, and 9 bases lay between the germline ends. The CDR3 is CASSFGWDTQYF. The CDR3, as DNA: TGTGCCAGTAGTTTCGGTTGGGATACGCAGTATTTT.